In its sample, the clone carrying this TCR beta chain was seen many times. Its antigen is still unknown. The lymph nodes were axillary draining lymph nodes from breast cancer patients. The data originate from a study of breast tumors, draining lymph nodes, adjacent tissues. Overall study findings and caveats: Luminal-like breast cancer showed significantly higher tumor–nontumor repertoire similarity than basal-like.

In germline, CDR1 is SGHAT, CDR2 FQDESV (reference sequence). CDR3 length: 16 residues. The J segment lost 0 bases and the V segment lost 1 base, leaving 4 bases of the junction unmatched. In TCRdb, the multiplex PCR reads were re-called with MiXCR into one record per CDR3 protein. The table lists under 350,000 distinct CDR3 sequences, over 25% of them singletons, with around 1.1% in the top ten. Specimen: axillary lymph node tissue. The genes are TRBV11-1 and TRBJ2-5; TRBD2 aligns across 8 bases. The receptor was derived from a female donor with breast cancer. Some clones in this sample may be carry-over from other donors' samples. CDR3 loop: CASSLDGRADQETQYF. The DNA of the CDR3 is TGTGCCAGCAGCTTAGACGGGAGGGCGGACCAAGAGACCCAGTACTTC.